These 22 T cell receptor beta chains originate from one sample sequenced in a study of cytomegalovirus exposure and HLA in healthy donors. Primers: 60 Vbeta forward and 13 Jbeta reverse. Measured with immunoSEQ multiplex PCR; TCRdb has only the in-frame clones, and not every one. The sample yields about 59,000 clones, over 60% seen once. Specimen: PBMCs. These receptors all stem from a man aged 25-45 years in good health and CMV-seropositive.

The CDR3 protein is CASMNSGGSYEQYF. CDR3 sequence (DNA): TGTGCCAGCATGAATAGCGGGGGTTCCTACGAGCAGTACTTC. The genes are TRBV6-6 and TRBJ2-7; TRBD2 agrees at 9 bases. CDR1 and CDR2 from the germline V gene are MNHNY and SVGAGI (reference sequence). The V segment lost 7 bases and the J segment 1 base; nucleotides outside the gene matches: 5. This CDR3 has 14 amino acids.

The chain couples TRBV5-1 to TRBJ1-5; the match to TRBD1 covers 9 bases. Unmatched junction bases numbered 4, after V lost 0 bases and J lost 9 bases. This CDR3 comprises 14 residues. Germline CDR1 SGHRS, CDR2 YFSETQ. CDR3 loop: CASSLGGQGLPQHF. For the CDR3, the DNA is TGCGCCAGCAGCTTGGGGGGACAGGGTCTGCCCCAGCATTTT.

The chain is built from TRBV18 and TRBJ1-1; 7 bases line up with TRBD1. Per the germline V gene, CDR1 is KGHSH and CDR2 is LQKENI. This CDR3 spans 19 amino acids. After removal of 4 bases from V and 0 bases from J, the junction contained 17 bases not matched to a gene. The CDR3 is CASSLASTGKVYLNTEAFF. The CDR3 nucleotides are TGTGCCAGCTCACTAGCTTCGACAGGGAAGGTTTACCTGAACACTGAAGCTTTCTTT.

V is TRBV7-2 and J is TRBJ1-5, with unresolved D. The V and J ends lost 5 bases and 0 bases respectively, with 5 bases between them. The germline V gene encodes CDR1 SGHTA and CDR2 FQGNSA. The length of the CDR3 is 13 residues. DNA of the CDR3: TGTGCCAGCAGCCCAAATAGCAATCAGCCCCAGCATTTT. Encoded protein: CASSPNSNQPQHF.

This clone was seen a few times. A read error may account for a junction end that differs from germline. This chain's CDR3 is CSARGQGRIF. The CDR3 nucleotides read TGCAGTGCTAGGGGACAGGGCAGAATTTTC. This chain joins TRBV20-1 and TRBJ1-2; 9 bases map to TRBD1. The CDR3 consists of 10 residues. Germline CDR1 is DFQATT and CDR2 is SNEGSKA (reference sequence).

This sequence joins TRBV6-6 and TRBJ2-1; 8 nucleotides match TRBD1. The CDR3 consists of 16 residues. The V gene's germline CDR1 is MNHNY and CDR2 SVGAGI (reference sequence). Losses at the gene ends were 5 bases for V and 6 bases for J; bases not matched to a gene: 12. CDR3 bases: TGTGCCAGCAGTCTCCCCGGACAGGGCCCTTCCAATGAGCAGTTCTTC. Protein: CASSLPGQGPSNEQFF.

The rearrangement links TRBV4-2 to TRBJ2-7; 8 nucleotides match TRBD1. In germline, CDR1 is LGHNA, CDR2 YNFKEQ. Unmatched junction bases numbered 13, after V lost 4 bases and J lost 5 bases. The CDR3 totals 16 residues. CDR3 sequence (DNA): TGTGCCAGCAGCCTCGCTACAGGGGGGACCTTAAACGAGCAGTACTTC. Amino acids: CASSLATGGTLNEQYF.

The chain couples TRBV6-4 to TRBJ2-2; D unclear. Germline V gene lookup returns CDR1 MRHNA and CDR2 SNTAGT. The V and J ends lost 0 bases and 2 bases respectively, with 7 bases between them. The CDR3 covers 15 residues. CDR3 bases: TGTGCCAGCAGTGACTCGGAGATAAACACCGGGGAGCTGTTTTTT. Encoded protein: CASSDSEINTGELFF.

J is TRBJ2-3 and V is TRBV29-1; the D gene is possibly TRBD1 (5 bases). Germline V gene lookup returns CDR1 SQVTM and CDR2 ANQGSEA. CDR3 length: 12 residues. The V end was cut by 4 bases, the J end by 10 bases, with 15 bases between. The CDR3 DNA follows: TGCAGCGTTGGACAGACAGACCCCTCGCAGTATTTT. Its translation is CSVGQTDPSQYF.

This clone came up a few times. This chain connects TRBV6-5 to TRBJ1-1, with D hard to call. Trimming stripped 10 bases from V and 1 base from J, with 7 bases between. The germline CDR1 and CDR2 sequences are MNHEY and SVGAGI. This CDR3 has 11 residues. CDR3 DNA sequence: TGTGCCACACGAGAGAACACTGAAGCTTTCTTT. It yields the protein CATRENTEAFF.

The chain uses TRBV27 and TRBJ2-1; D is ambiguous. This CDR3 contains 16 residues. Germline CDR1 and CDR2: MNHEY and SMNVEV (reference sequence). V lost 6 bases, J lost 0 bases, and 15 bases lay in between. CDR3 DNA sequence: TGTGCCAGCAGGTTAGACACCCTCTTCTCCTACAATGAGCAGTTCTTC. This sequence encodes CASRLDTLFSYNEQFF.

The CDR3 nucleotides are TGTGCCAGCAGCTTCATGAACACTGAAGCTTTCTTT. It encodes CASSFMNTEAFF. The rearrangement links TRBV7-9 to TRBJ1-1; D is unclear. The CDR3 is 12 residues long. The V gene's germline CDR1 is SEHNR and CDR2 FQNEAQ (reference sequence). V lost 3 bases and J lost 0, with 2 bases in between.

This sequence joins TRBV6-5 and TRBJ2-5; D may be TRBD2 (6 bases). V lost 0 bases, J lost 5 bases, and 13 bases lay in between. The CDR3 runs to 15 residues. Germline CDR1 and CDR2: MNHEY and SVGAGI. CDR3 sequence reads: CASSYSGGRGETQYF. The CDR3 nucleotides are TGTGCCAGCAGTTACTCGGGGGGTCGTGGGGAGACCCAGTACTTC.

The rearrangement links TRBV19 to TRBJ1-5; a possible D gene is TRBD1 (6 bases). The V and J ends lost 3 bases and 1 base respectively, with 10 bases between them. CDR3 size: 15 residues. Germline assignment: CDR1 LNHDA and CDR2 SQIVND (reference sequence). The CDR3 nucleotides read TGTGCCAGTAGTATTAGAGGGGGAAGCAATCAGCCCCAGCATTTT. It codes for CASSIRGGSNQPQHF.

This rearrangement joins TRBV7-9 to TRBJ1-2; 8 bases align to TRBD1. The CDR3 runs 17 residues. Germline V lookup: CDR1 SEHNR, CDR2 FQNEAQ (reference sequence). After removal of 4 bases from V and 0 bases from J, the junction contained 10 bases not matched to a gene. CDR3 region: CASSSSGGALANYGYTF. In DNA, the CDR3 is TGTGCCAGCAGCTCCTCAGGGGGCGCTTTGGCTAACTATGGCTACACCTTC.

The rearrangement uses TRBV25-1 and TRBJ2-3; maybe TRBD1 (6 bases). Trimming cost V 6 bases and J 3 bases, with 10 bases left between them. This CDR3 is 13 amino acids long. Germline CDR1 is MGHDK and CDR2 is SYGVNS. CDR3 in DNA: TGTGCCAGCAGCGCAGGGGAGACAGATACGCAGTATTTT. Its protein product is CASSAGETDTQYF.

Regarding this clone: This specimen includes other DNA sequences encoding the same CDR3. The CDR3 loop is CASSSGGGSSYEQYF. The DNA for the CDR3 is TGTGCCAGCAGCTCTGGGGGCGGAAGCTCCTACGAGCAGTACTTC. The chain carries TRBV9 and TRBJ2-7; D may be TRBD1 (6 bases). This CDR3 is 15 amino acids long. With 4 bases removed from V and 0 bases from J, the gap between germline ends came to 14 bases. CDR1 SGDLS and CDR2 YYNGEE come from the germline V gene.

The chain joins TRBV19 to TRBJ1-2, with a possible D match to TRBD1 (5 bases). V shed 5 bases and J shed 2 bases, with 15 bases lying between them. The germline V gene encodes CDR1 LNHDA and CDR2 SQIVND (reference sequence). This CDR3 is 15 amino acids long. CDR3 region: CASSVSGMGNYGYTF. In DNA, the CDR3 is TGTGCCAGTAGTGTCTCAGGGATGGGGAACTATGGCTACACCTTC.

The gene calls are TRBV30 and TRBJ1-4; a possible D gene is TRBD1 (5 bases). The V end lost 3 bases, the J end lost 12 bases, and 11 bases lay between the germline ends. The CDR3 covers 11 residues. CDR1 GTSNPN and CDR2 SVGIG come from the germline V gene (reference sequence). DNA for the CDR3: TGTGCCTGGAGCCTTTCGGGGGAACTGTTTTTT. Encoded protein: CAWSLSGELFF.

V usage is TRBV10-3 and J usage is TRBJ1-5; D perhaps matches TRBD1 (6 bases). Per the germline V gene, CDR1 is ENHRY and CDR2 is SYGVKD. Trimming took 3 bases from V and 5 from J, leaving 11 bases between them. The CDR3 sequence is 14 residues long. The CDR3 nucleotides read TGTGCCATCAGTGACCCATACAGGGATCAGCCCCAGCATTTT. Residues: CAISDPYRDQPQHF.

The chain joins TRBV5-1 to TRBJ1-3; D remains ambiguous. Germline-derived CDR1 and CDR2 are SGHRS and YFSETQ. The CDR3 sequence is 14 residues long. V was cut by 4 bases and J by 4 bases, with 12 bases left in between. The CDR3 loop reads CASSPRNPGNTIYF. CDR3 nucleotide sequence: TGCGCCAGCAGCCCCAGAAACCCAGGAAACACCATATATTTT.

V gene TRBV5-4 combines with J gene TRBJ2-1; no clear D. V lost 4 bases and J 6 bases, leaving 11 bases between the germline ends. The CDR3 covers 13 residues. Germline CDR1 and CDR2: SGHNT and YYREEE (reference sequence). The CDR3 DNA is TGTGCCAGCAGCCCTGCCAGCGCCAATGAGCAGTTCTTC. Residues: CASSPASANEQFF.